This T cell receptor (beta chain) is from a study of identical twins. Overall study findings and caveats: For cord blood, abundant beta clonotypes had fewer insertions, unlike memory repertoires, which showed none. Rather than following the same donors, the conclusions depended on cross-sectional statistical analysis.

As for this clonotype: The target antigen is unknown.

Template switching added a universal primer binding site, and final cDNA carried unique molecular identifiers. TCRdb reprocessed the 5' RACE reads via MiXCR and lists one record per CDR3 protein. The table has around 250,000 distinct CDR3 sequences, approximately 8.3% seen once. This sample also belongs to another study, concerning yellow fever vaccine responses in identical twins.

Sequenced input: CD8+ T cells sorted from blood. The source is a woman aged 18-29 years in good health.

The CDR3 region has the DNA TGTGCCAGCAGCTTAGGAGCCGGGAACGAGCAGTACTTC. This sequence encodes CASSLGAGNEQYF. The chain combines TRBV7-2 with TRBJ2-7; weak D call: TRBD2 (5 bases). Germline lookup yields CDR1 SGHTA and CDR2 FQGNSA. Trimming removed 1 base from V and 5 bases from J, with 9 bases in between. The CDR3 has 13 residues.